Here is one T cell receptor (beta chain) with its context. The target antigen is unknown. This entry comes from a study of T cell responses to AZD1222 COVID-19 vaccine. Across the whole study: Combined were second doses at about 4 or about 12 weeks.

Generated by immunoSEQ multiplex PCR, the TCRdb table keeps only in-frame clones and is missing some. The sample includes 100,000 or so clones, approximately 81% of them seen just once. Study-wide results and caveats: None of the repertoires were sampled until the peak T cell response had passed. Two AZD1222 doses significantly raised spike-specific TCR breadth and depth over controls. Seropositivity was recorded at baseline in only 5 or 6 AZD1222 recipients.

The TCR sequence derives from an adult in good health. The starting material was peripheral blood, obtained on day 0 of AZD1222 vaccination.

Written as DNA, the CDR3 is TGTGCCACCAGCAGGGACTCCGGGACACCTCTCTTCACTGAAGCTTTCTTT. Encoded protein: CATSRDSGTPLFTEAFF. The rearrangement links TRBV15 to TRBJ1-1; perhaps TRBD1 as D (6 bases). With 3 bases removed from V and 4 bases from J, the gap between germline ends came to 21 bases. CDR3 length: 17 amino acids. CDR1 is LNHNV and CDR2 is YYDKDF in the germline V gene (reference sequence).